Here is one T cell receptor beta chain with its context. Its cognate antigen is unknown. Method: immunoSEQ multiplex PCR; TCRdb's copy keeps in-frame clones and lacks some. The table lists about 57,000 clones, about 90% of them singletons. The V gene lost 1 base and the J gene lost 5 bases, with 9 bases spanning the gap. Per the germline V gene, CDR1 is SGHRS and CDR2 is YFSETQ. The CDR3 totals 13 residues. The data were obtained in a study of cytomegalovirus exposure and HLA in healthy donors. Study overall: The 120 validation repertoires and the approximately 700 first-cohort repertoires shared a platform, a later analysis reported.

Study results and limitations: First-cohort TCR clusters tended to co-occur in the approximately 130 validation repertoires, a later analysis found. Altogether, 164 TCR beta chains were recorded as cytomegalovirus-associated.

This chain connects TRBV5-1 to TRBJ2-5; D remains ambiguous. The sample consisted of PBMCs. This TCR was sampled from a woman aged 18-29 years in good health and CMV-seronegative. The CDR3 coding sequence is TGCGCCAGCAGCTTGTTCCCACAGGAGACCCAGTACTTC. Protein: CASSLFPQETQYF.